A single sample gave rise to the 6 T cell receptor beta chains below, sequenced in a study of blood T cell repertoires in COVID-19. The data were produced by immunoSEQ multiplex PCR, yet TCRdb's version contains in-frame clones alone and is incomplete. This sample has 200,000 to 250,000 clones, with 65% to 85% found just once. Material for sequencing was PBMCs or T cells enriched from blood (not recorded which). The receptors stem from a middle-aged woman who had recovered from COVID-19.

The chain has TRBV6-5 and TRBJ2-1; D may be TRBD1 (6 bases). The CDR3 covers 14 residues. V was shortened by 6 bases and J by 4 bases, with 13 bases between the two germline ends. In germline, CDR1 is MNHEY, CDR2 SVGAGI. The CDR3 DNA sequence: TGTGCCAGCAGCCCAGGGACACAATACAATGAGCAGTTCTTC. Amino acid sequence: CASSPGTQYNEQFF.

On this clone: Additional DNA sequences in this sample encode the identical CDR3. The chain combines TRBV18 with TRBJ1-1, with TRBD1 matching over 9 bases. After removal of 6 bases from V and 1 base from J, the junction contained 3 bases not matched to a gene. The CDR3 length is 14 residues. The germline CDR1 and CDR2 sequences are KGHSH and LQKENI. CDR3 nucleotides: TGTGCCAGCTCCCGACAGGGGGAGAACACTGAAGCTTTCTTT. This encodes CASSRQGENTEAFF. The full variable domain, with the rest looked up from reference TRBV18 and TRBJ1-1, is NAGVMQNPRHLVRRRGQEARLRCSPMKGHSHVYWYRQLPEEGLKFMVYLQKENIIDESGMPKERFSAEFPKEGPSILRIQQVVRGDSAAYFCASSRQGENTEAFFGQGTRLTVV.

This chain links TRBV27 with TRBJ1-2, with 7 bases lining up with TRBD1. V lost 4 bases and J lost 4; bases outside the gene matches: 18. Per the germline V gene, CDR1 is MNHEY and CDR2 is SMNVEV (reference sequence). This CDR3 contains 18 residues. In DNA, the CDR3 is TGTGCCAGCAGTTCAACGCTCCAGGGGACAGCCCCCGTCTATGGCTACACCTTC. Amino acids: CASSSTLQGTAPVYGYTF.

The chain uses TRBV19 and TRBJ1-3; 8 bases fit TRBD1. Trimming removed 5 bases from V and 6 bases from J; junction bases left unmatched: 6. The length of the CDR3 is 14 residues. Germline V gives CDR1 LNHDA, CDR2 SQIVND (reference sequence). The CDR3 region is CASSARRGLNTIYF. As DNA, the CDR3 is TGTGCCAGTAGTGCCCGCAGGGGGCTAAACACCATATATTTT.

In nucleotides, the CDR3 is TGCGCCAGCAGCTTGGTAGCCAGGGGGCAAGGGGAGCAGTACGTC. Protein: CASSLVARGQGEQYV. The V and J genes are TRBV5-1 and TRBJ2-7; 8 bases are a match to TRBD1. The CDR3 is 15 residues long. V gave up 0 bases and J gave up 7 bases; unmatched junction bases: 9. The germline CDR1 and CDR2 sequences are SGHRS and YFSETQ.

The chain has TRBV6-5 and TRBJ2-7, with TRBD2 as a possible D gene (7 bases). The V gene's germline CDR1 is MNHEY and CDR2 SVGAGI. Trimming took 0 bases from V and 2 from J, leaving 11 bases between them. There are 15 residues in the CDR3. The CDR3 loop is CASSYSGGGTYEQYF. The CDR3 nucleotides read TGTGCCAGCAGTTACTCGGGGGGGGGCACCTACGAGCAGTACTTC.